The 32 T cell receptor beta chains listed next were all sequenced from one sample in a study of T cells in Graves' hyperthyroidism and ophthalmopathy. Amplification targeted TCR beta CDR3 regions from RNA transcripts. In the first-round RT-PCR of the TCR CDR3, the HTBI primer set was used. Each CDR3 protein is one row after TCRdb ran MiXCR on the multiplex PCR reads. The table has roughly 570,000 distinct CDR3 sequences, 40% to 55% seen once; the top ten hold about 20%. Sequencing input: peripheral blood or thyroid tissue (not recorded which). Source of these receptors: an adult woman with Graves' disease, either hyperthyroidism or ophthalmopathy (not recorded which).

In its sample, this clonotype was seen many times. This sequence joins TRBV9 and TRBJ1-1; no reliable D call. The CDR3 loop spans 14 amino acids. V was clipped by 3 bases and J by 5 bases, with 14 bases between them. Per germline, CDR1 SGDLS and CDR2 YYNGEE. Here the CDR3 DNA reads TGTGCCAGCAGCGAAATCAGGAGAACGACTGAAGCTTTCTTT. Translating gives CASSEIRRTTEAFF.

The chain recombines TRBV15 with TRBJ2-5; TRBD2 aligns across 9 bases. CDR1 and CDR2 from the germline V gene are LNHNV and YYDKDF (reference sequence). CDR3 length equals 19 residues. The junction had 18 bases not matched to a gene; V was cut back by 3 bases and J by 4 bases. As DNA, the CDR3 is TGTGCCACCAGCAGTTCCTACTGGGGTAGCGGGAGATCGGGAGAGACCCAGTACTTC. It translates to CATSSSYWGSGRSGETQYF.

This chain uses TRBV29-1 with TRBJ2-2, with 9 bases lining up with TRBD1. Germline lookup yields CDR1 SQVTM and CDR2 ANQGSEA. The ends lost 8 bases at V and 4 bases at J; junction bases unmatched: 8. This CDR3 spans 14 amino acids. CDR3 sequence: CSSPETGGTGELFF. The DNA for the CDR3 is TGCAGCAGCCCGGAGACAGGGGGCACCGGGGAGCTGTTTTTT.

Here the CDR3 DNA reads TGTGCCAGCAGTTACTGGGCACATGGCTACACCTTC. Translation: CASSYWAHGYTF. The rearrangement uses TRBV6-4 and TRBJ1-2; the D is unclear. V was pared by 5 bases and J by 6 bases, with 10 bases between. This CDR3 has 12 amino acids. CDR1 MRHNA and CDR2 SNTAGT come from the germline V gene.

The genes are TRBV10-3 and TRBJ1-5, with TRBD1 matching 11 bases. Germline CDR1 reads ENHRY; CDR2 reads SYGVKD. The CDR3 runs to 14 residues. The V gene end was trimmed by 6 bases and the J gene end by 3 bases; junction bases not matched to a gene: 1. The DNA for the CDR3 is TGTGCCATCAGGGGACAGGGGGACAATCAGCCCCAGCATTTT. It specifies CAIRGQGDNQPQHF.

This clonotype was counted ten times or more. The V and J genes are TRBV7-2 and TRBJ2-2; TRBD2 agrees at 11 bases. CDR1 and CDR2 (germline): SGHTA, FQGNSA. This CDR3 is 17 amino acids long. Losses at the gene ends were 5 bases for V and 6 bases for J; bases not matched to a gene: 11. The chain's CDR3 is CASSPYATSGRSGELFF. CDR3 coding DNA: TGTGCCAGCAGCCCATATGCTACTAGCGGGAGATCCGGGGAGCTGTTTTTT.

In the case of this clonotype: A much larger clone differs from this one at a single base, so this may be a read error. The chain has TRBV4-1 and TRBJ1-5; no definite D call. From germline, CDR1 is MGHRA and CDR2 YSYEKL. The CDR3 contains 15 residues. The CDR3 is CASSRALYSSQPQHF. In DNA form, the CDR3 reads TGCGCCAGCAGCCGGGCTCTTTATAGCAGTCAGCCCCAGCATTTT.

The rearrangement uses TRBV29-1 and TRBJ2-7, with D possibly matching TRBD1 (7 bases). Trimming pared 6 bases from V and 4 bases from J, leaving 16 bases between. The CDR3 has 13 amino acids. Germline values: CDR1 SQVTM, CDR2 ANQGSEA. CDR3 bases: TGCAGCGTGGAATTACAGGGGAGGTACGAGCAGTACTTC. Protein: CSVELQGRYEQYF.

Here the CDR3 reads CASRLSVGQLNQETQYF. CDR3 coding DNA: TGTGCCAGCAGACTTAGTGTGGGACAGCTGAACCAAGAGACCCAGTACTTC. This chain links TRBV7-6 with TRBJ2-5; 7 nucleotides agree with TRBD1. This CDR3 contains 17 residues. V was pared by 6 bases and J by 0 bases, with 13 bases of the junction left unmatched. The V gene's germline CDR1 is SGHVS and CDR2 FNYEAQ.

As to this clonotype: A much larger clone lies one base from this, so it may be a read error. The CDR3 DNA reads TGCGCCATCAGCCAAGGCAGGACGGGACAATTAAGATTC. Translating it yields CAISQGRTGQLRF. V usage is TRBV7-4 and J usage is TRBJ1-2; possible D gene TRBD1, 6 bases. The CDR3 has 13 residues. Per the germline V gene, CDR1 is SGHVT and CDR2 is SQSDAQ.

The J gene is TRBJ2-7, the V gene TRBV29-1; the match to TRBD1 covers 9 bases. The CDR3 loop spans 12 amino acids. Germline CDR1 and CDR2: SQVTM and ANQGSEA. V was pared by 8 bases and J by 5 bases, with 7 bases of the junction left unmatched. CDR3 DNA sequence: TGCAGCTTGGGACAGGGCGGCGACGAGCAGTACTTC. Amino acids: CSLGQGGDEQYF.

CDR3 DNA sequence: TGTGCCAGCAGATTCGGGGGAACCAAGAGGACCCAGTACTTC. Translating gives CASRFGGTKRTQYF. V usage is TRBV7-2 and J usage is TRBJ2-5, with D tentatively TRBD2 (6 bases). V dropped 6 bases and J dropped 7 bases, with 18 bases sitting between them. Germline CDR1 and CDR2: SGHTA and FQGNSA. This CDR3 is 14 amino acids long.

In its sample, this clonotype was seen many times. The gene calls are TRBV5-1 and TRBJ2-2; 8 bases line up with TRBD1. The CDR3 loop spans 15 amino acids. Germline CDR1 reads SGHRS; CDR2 reads YFSETQ. J lost 5 bases, V lost 4 bases, and 7 bases had no gene match. In DNA, the CDR3 is TGCGCCAGCAGCCAGGACAGGGTCGGAACCGGGGAGCTGTTTTTT. It codes for CASSQDRVGTGELFF.

This clonotype came up once. The chain is built from TRBV5-5 and TRBJ2-7; no firm D call. This CDR3 region has 13 residues. V gave up 4 bases and J gave up 3 bases, with 11 bases separating them. Germline V gene data show CDR1 as SGHKS and CDR2 as YYEKEE (reference sequence). CDR3 DNA: TGTGCCAGCAGCGTGGACGGTCACTACGAGCAGTACTTC. As protein: CASSVDGHYEQYF. Together with reference TRBV5-5 and TRBJ2-7, the CDR3 gives the full variable domain: DAGVTQSPTHLIKTRGQQVTLRCSPISGHKSVSWYQQVLGQGPQFIFQYYEKEERGRGNFPDRFSARQFPNYSSELNVNALLLGDSALYLCASSVDGHYEQYFGPGTRLTVT.

CDR3 DNA sequence: TGTGCCAGCAGCTTAGAGGGGGTCCGCTATAACTATGGCTACACCTTC. Its protein is CASSLEGVRYNYGYTF. V usage is TRBV2 and J usage is TRBJ1-2; D may be TRBD1 (6 bases). Per germline, CDR1 SNHLY and CDR2 FYNNEI. This CDR3 has 16 residues. The V gene lost 6 bases and the J gene lost 1 base, with 18 bases spanning the gap.

CDR3 nucleotides: TGTGCCAGCAGCCTAATAGCGGGATTCGGGGAGCTGTTTTTT. Translation: CASSLIAGFGELFF. The chain couples TRBV7-3 to TRBJ2-2, with 8 positions matching TRBD2. V trimming: 5 bases; J trimming: 7 bases; junction bases outside the gene matches: 6. This CDR3 region has 14 residues. Germline V gives CDR1 SGHTA, CDR2 FQGTGA. The variable domain in full, with the rest retrieved from reference TRBV7-3 and TRBJ2-2, is GAGVSQTPSNKVTEKGKYVELRCDPISGHTALYWYRQSLGQGPEFLIYFQGTGAADDSGLPNDRFFAVRPEGSVSTLKIQRTERGDSAVYLCASSLIAGFGELFFGEGSRLTVL.

This rearrangement joins TRBV7-9 to TRBJ2-7; tentatively, D is TRBD1 or TRBD2 (5 bases each). V gave up 8 bases and J gave up 5 bases, with 16 bases separating them. The CDR3 sequence is 13 residues long. Germline CDR1 is SEHNR and CDR2 is FQNEAQ (reference sequence). CDR3: CASSPAPGHEQYF. CDR3 nucleotide sequence: TGTGCCAGCTCACCAGCGCCGGGACACGAGCAGTACTTC. Filled out from reference TRBV7-9 and TRBJ2-7, the complete variable domain reads DTGVSQNPRHKITKRGQNVTFRCDPISEHNRLYWYRQTLGQGPEFLTYFQNEAQLEKSRLLSDRFSAERPKGSFSTLEIQRTEQGDSAMYLCASSPAPGHEQYFGPGTRLTVT.

The rearrangement links TRBV6-1 to TRBJ1-6; TRBD1 agrees at 11 bases. V trimming: 3 bases; J trimming: 11 bases; junction bases outside the gene matches: 9. The germline gives CDR1 MNHNS, CDR2 SASEGT. This CDR3 has 16 residues. The CDR3 sequence: CASSETDRGRPAPLHF. In DNA form, the CDR3 reads TGTGCCAGCAGTGAGACGGACAGGGGGCGTCCCGCACCCCTCCACTTT.

The V call is TRBV7-9, the J call TRBJ1-4, with 7 bases matching TRBD1. J was trimmed by 7 bases and V by 1 base; bases with no gene match: 9. From germline, CDR1 is SEHNR and CDR2 FQNEAQ (reference sequence). The CDR3 has 16 residues. This chain's CDR3 is CASSLGGGTVLEKLFF. The CDR3 DNA reads as TGTGCCAGCAGCTTAGGGGGGGGGACAGTCCTTGAAAAACTGTTTTTT.

This clonotype was recorded many times. The chain has TRBV6-1 and TRBJ1-4; 10 nucleotides align to TRBD1. Germline lookup yields CDR1 MNHNS and CDR2 SASEGT. This CDR3 spans 14 amino acids. Losses at the gene ends were 3 bases for V and 7 bases for J; bases not matched to a gene: 2. CDR3 bases: TGTGCCAGCAGTGAGGGACAGGGGCGTGAAAAACTGTTTTTT. It specifies CASSEGQGREKLFF.

This clonotype has just a few counts. Here the CDR3 DNA reads TGTGCCAGCAGGACCCAGAACACTGAAGCTTTCTTT. The encoded protein is CASRTQNTEAFF. The rearrangement uses TRBV6-1 and TRBJ1-1; D unclear. CDR1 is MNHNS and CDR2 is SASEGT in the germline V gene. Trimming stripped 6 bases from V and 1 base from J, with 6 bases between. The CDR3 totals 12 residues.

V gene TRBV7-2 combines with J gene TRBJ1-1, with D possibly matching TRBD1 (6 bases). The germline V and J ends were trimmed by 5 bases and 11 bases, with 15 bases remaining between them. This CDR3 has 12 residues. CDR1 and CDR2 from the germline V gene are SGHTA and FQGNSA. CDR3 sequence (DNA): TGTGCCAGCAGCCCCTCGGGGGCTTTGGCTTTCTTT. Translated: CASSPSGALAFF. Looking up the rest from reference TRBV7-2 and TRBJ1-1 gives the full variable domain: GAGVSQSPSNKVTEKGKDVELRCDPISGHTALYWYRQSLGQGLEFLIYFQGNSAPDKSGLPSDRFSAERTGGSVSTLTIQRTQQEDSAVYLCASSPSGALAFFGQGTRLTVV.

The J gene is TRBJ1-4, the V gene TRBV2; no reliable D call. The CDR3 is 14 amino acids. The V end was cut by 4 bases, the J end by 1 base, with 7 bases between. Germline-derived CDR1 and CDR2 are SNHLY and FYNNEI. The CDR3 DNA follows: TGTGCCAGCAGTGTTAGCGGAACTAATGAAAAACTGTTTTTT. It yields the protein CASSVSGTNEKLFF.

This chain connects TRBV6-5 to TRBJ2-2; the D is unclear. This CDR3 region has 14 residues. CDR1 MNHEY and CDR2 SVGAGI come from the germline V gene. Trimming removed 6 bases from V and 1 base from J, with 9 bases in between. The CDR3 loop is CASSYAVNTGELFF. The CDR3 nucleotides read TGTGCCAGCAGCTACGCCGTGAACACCGGGGAGCTGTTTTTT.

This clonotype has more than one count but fewer than ten. This rearrangement joins TRBV2 to TRBJ1-2; TRBD1 is a possible D gene (5 bases). The germline gives CDR1 SNHLY, CDR2 FYNNEI. This CDR3 region has 12 residues. With 6 bases removed from V and 12 bases from J, the gap between germline ends came to 17 bases. Here the CDR3 reads CASRTDLSGNTF. CDR3 nucleotide sequence: TGTGCCAGCAGGACAGACCTCTCTGGAAACACCTTC.

This clonotype was counted many times. J is TRBJ1-6 and V is TRBV11-2; perhaps TRBD1 as D (5 bases). The germline V gene encodes CDR1 SGHAT and CDR2 FQNNGV. The CDR3 has 16 residues. V lost 5 bases, J lost 8 bases, and 19 bases lay in between. DNA of the CDR3: TGTGCCAGCAGCCAAGGGACGGCCCTTAGGGATTCACCCCTCCACTTT. Amino acid sequence: CASSQGTALRDSPLHF.

The table lists this clonotype with many counts. V and J are TRBV3-1 and TRBJ2-7; D perhaps matches TRBD1 (5 bases). V gave up 2 bases and J gave up 6 bases, with 11 bases separating them. This CDR3 has 13 amino acids. The germline gives CDR1 LGHDT, CDR2 YNNKEL (reference sequence). The CDR3 reads CASSQQGISEQYF. The CDR3 DNA sequence: TGTGCCAGCAGCCAACAGGGAATAAGCGAGCAGTACTTC.

There are many counts of this clonotype. As DNA, the CDR3 is TGCGCCAGCAGTCACCTACACGAGCAGTACTTC. Translation: CASSHLHEQYF. This chain uses TRBV10-2 with TRBJ2-7; D unresolved. Germline values: CDR1 WSHSY, CDR2 SAAADI. The CDR3 consists of 11 residues. V lost 5 bases to trimming and J lost 5 bases, with 7 bases between them.

In this sample, this clonotype turned up many times. The genes are TRBV11-2 and TRBJ2-7; D gene uncertain. This CDR3 spans 13 amino acids. CDR1 is SGHAT, CDR2 FQNNGV, per germline. The germline V and J ends were trimmed by 1 base and 0 bases, with 4 bases remaining between them. CDR3 loop: CASSLVSSYEQYF. The CDR3 bases are TGTGCCAGCAGCTTAGTAAGCTCCTACGAGCAGTACTTC.

The chain is built from TRBV13 and TRBJ1-5, with D maybe TRBD1 (6 bases). V was pared by 9 bases and J by 11 bases, with 17 bases between. This CDR3 has 12 residues. The germline V gene has CDR1 PRHDT and CDR2 FYEKMQ (reference sequence). CDR3 nucleotide sequence: TGTGCCAGGCGACAGGCCGGGGGGTCCCAGCATTTT. This translates into CARRQAGGSQHF.

In regard to this clonotype: The missing conserved phenylalanine or tryptophan at the end of this CDR3 makes a read error likely. No DNA is shown, since the ends of the CDR3 on it are uncertain; the CDR3 is the one TCRdb lists. The chain has TRBV7-9 and TRBJ2-7; the D call of TRBD1 is as the table states it, not checked on the DNA. Per germline, CDR1 SEHNR and CDR2 FQNEAQ (reference sequence). The CDR3 has 8 amino acids, counting both end residues. The CDR3 loop reads CASSMGQA.

This clonotype was found a few times. J is TRBJ1-1 and V is TRBV25-1; the D gene is possibly TRBD1 (5 bases). The CDR3 is 11 residues long. Germline-derived CDR1 and CDR2 are MGHDK and SYGVNS. Trimming left V 3 bases short and J 9 bases short, with 8 bases between. The CDR3 loop reads CASSEGVQAFF. The CDR3 DNA reads as TGTGCCAGCAGTGAGGGGGTTCAAGCTTTCTTT.